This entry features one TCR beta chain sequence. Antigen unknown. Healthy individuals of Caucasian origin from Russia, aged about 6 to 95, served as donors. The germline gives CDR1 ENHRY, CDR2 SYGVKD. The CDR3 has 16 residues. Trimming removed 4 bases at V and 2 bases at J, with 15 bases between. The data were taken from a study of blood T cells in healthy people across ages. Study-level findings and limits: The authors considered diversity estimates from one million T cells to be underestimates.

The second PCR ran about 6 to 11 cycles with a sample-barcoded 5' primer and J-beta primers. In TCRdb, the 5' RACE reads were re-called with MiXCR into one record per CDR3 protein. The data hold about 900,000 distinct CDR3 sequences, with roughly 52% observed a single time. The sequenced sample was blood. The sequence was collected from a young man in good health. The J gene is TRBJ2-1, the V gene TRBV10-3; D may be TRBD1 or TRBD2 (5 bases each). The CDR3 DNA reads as TGTGCCATCAGTGTAGCCCGGCAGGGACCCTACAATGAGCAGTTCTTC. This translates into CAISVARQGPYNEQFF.